This T cell receptor beta chain was captured in a study of T-cell memory formation after mild COVID-19. As for the study in general: Largely donor-specific TCR clusters were found. Whole-study findings and limits: CD4+ clones that contracted lay mainly in CM and EM; CD8+ ones lay in EMRA. The study found balanced CD4/CD8 in clones contracting day 15 to 85 and a CD4+ lean in later expanders.

Only a few counts were recorded for this clonotype. Its target is not known. Trimming removed 5 bases at V and 7 bases at J, with 10 bases between. Germline values: CDR1 SGHTA, CDR2 FQGNSA. This CDR3 is built from 12 residues. Constant-segment primers were used for 5'RACE, and the resulting TCR alpha and TCR beta cDNA libraries carried sample barcodes and UMIs. Via MiXCR, TCRdb re-called the 5' RACE reads, giving one row per CDR3 protein. The table shows 280,000 or so distinct CDR3 sequences, with approximately 7.6% occurring only once. The rearrangement joins TRBV7-2 to TRBJ2-3; D remains unclear. This receptor was taken from a man between 18 and 35 years old who had mild COVID-19 (a few samples of this study predate the infection). Cell type and time point are not known. Input material: PBMCs or a T cell subset sorted from them (not recorded which). CDR3 nucleotide sequence: TGTGCCAGCAGCCACCGTTTTAATACGCAGTATTTT. It is translated as CASSHRFNTQYF.